This paragraph covers one TCR beta chain sequence. At the DNA level, this CDR3 is encoded by other sequences in the same sample as well. The table came from immunoSEQ multiplex PCR; TCRdb's copy has only in-frame clones and leaves some out. The sample includes 490,000 or so clones, roughly nine tenths of them seen just once. The germline gives CDR1 ENHRY, CDR2 SYGVKD. V lost 4 bases and J lost 1; bases outside the gene matches: 3. This CDR3 region has 14 residues. The data were obtained in a study of blood T cell repertoires in COVID-19. The cohort comprised adults aged 18 to 89 years residing in under 25 US areas. Either two negative PCRs, clearance, or symptom resolution qualified Cohort 3 donors as recovered.

The source is a woman in her sixties who had recovered from COVID-19. This chain uses TRBV10-3 with TRBJ2-7; 8 bases fit TRBD1. The sample taken for sequencing was PBMCs or T cells enriched from blood (not recorded which). The CDR3 reads CAISGGQGSYEQYV. CDR3 bases: TGTGCCATCAGTGGAGGACAGGGATCCTACGAGCAGTACGTC.